The next 9 T cell receptor beta chains were all read from a single sample in a study of T cell responses to AZD1222 COVID-19 vaccine. The data were produced by immunoSEQ multiplex PCR, yet TCRdb's version contains in-frame clones alone and is incomplete. The data show some 130,000 clones, roughly 84% seen once. The sample here was peripheral blood, taken on day 0 of AZD1222 vaccination. These receptors were obtained from an adult in good health.

The chain employs TRBV30 and TRBJ2-1; tentative D call: TRBD2 (6 bases). Trimming removed 5 bases at V and 8 bases at J, with 22 bases between. Germline V CDR1 and CDR2: GTSNPN, SVGIG (reference sequence). CDR3 length equals 15 residues. The CDR3 nucleotides read TGTGCCTGGGGGAAGGGACTTCCGGGCTTCGATGAGCAGTTCTTC. Residues: CAWGKGLPGFDEQFF.

The rearrangement joins TRBV4-1 to TRBJ2-7; a weak D match, TRBD2 (6 bases). The V and J ends lost 0 bases and 6 bases respectively, with 21 bases between them. Germline-derived CDR1 and CDR2 are MGHRA and YSYEKL. This CDR3 region has 17 residues. The CDR3 DNA reads TGCGCCAGCAGCCAAGACCCTCTTATAGTTGGAGGGCCCGAGCAGTACTTC. Translation: CASSQDPLIVGGPEQYF.

The chain joins TRBV29-1 to TRBJ1-1; a possible D gene is TRBD1 (5 bases). Trimming took 2 bases from V and 4 from J, leaving 17 bases between them. CDR3 size: 15 residues. Per germline, CDR1 SQVTM and CDR2 ANQGSEA. CDR3 protein: CSVESGSGGGTEAFF. In nucleotides, the CDR3 is TGCAGCGTTGAATCGGGTAGCGGGGGAGGCACTGAAGCTTTCTTT.

This clone was seen a handful of times. The V and J genes are TRBV28 and TRBJ1-1, with D maybe TRBD1 (5 bases). Trimming removed 3 bases at V and 11 bases at J, with 16 bases between. The CDR3 covers 13 residues. Germline values: CDR1 MDHEN, CDR2 SYDVKM. The CDR3 protein is CASSLDRKGWAFF. The CDR3 coding sequence is TGTGCCAGCAGTTTGGATAGAAAGGGGTGGGCTTTCTTT.

The chain carries TRBV4-1 and TRBJ2-7; 9 nucleotides align to TRBD1. The CDR3 consists of 18 residues. V lost 0 bases and J lost 2; bases outside the gene matches: 11. The germline V gene has CDR1 MGHRA and CDR2 YSYEKL. CDR3 sequence reads: CASSQDAQGAHYTYEQYF. CDR3 nucleotide sequence: TGCGCCAGCAGCCAAGACGCACAGGGGGCGCATTATACCTACGAGCAGTACTTC.

The chain links TRBV2 to TRBJ1-1; D is undetermined. Looked up from germline, CDR1 is SNHLY and CDR2 is FYNNEI. CDR3 size: 14 residues. V was trimmed by 3 bases and J by 4 bases, leaving 12 bases between them. Written as DNA, the CDR3 is TGTGCCAGCAGTGAGGGGAGGACGAGCACTGAAGCTTTCTTT. The encoded protein is CASSEGRTSTEAFF.

This chain links TRBV5-1 with TRBJ1-1; weak D call: TRBD1 (6 bases). Germline CDR1 is SGHRS and CDR2 is YFSETQ. The V gene lost 3 bases and the J gene lost 2 bases, with 14 bases spanning the gap. The CDR3 has 15 residues. CDR3 sequence reads: CASSSGGSRNTEAFF. DNA of the CDR3: TGCGCCAGCAGCTCTGGGGGCAGTCGTAACACTGAAGCTTTCTTT.

The chain recombines TRBV6-5 with TRBJ1-5, with TRBD1 matching over 7 bases. The J segment lost 1 base and the V segment lost 6 bases, leaving 6 bases of the junction unmatched. Per germline, CDR1 MNHEY and CDR2 SVGAGI. This CDR3 comprises 15 residues. The CDR3 DNA reads TGTGCCAGCAGCCCGCGACAGGGCAGCAATCAGCCCCAGCATTTT. This codes for CASSPRQGSNQPQHF.

V gene TRBV5-5 combines with J gene TRBJ1-1; D perhaps matches TRBD1 (5 bases). Per germline, CDR1 SGHKS and CDR2 YYEKEE (reference sequence). This CDR3 is built from 12 residues. V was pared by 0 bases and J by 10 bases, with 10 bases between. CDR3 nucleotides: TGTGCCAGCAGCTTGGACGCCGGGGGAGCTTTCTTT. Protein: CASSLDAGGAFF.